This T cell receptor beta chain was identified during a study of T cell repertoires in aging, cancer and after chemotherapy. Rearranged V-D-J TRB sequences were amplified with a mixed TRB-A/B primer pool. TCRdb ran MiXCR on the multiplex PCR reads and lists one entry per CDR3 protein. This sample has 4,000 to 5,500 distinct CDR3 sequences, with roughly 26% found just once. V lost 8 bases and J lost 0, with 13 bases in between. The germline gives CDR1 MNHEY, CDR2 SMNVEV (reference sequence). The CDR3 length is 14 residues. Amplification of TCR beta used genomic DNA extracted from peripheral blood. V usage is TRBV27 and J usage is TRBJ1-1, with D unresolved. The receptor comes from a human donor with a solid tumor. Sequencing used blood. CDR3 coding DNA: TGTGCCAGCCGAAATCTTTTAGTGAACACTGAAGCTTTCTTT. Its protein product is CASRNLLVNTEAFF.